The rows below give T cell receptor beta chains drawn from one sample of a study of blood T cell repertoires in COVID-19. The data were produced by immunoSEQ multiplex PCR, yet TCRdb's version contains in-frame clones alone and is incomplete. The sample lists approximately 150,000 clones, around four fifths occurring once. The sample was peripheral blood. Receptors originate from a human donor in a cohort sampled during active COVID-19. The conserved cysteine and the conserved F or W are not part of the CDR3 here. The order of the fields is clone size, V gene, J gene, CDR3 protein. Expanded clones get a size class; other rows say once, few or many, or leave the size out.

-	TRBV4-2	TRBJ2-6	ASTTSESSGANVLT
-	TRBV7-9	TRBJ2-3	ASSLDEADTQY
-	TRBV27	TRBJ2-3	ASSHLWTSGIVDTQY
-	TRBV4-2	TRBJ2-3	ASSQIPGGSTDTQY
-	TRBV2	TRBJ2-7	ASTREVWEQY
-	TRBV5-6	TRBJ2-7	ATRGQGRYEQY
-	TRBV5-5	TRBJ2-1	ASIKTGPGLAVYNEQF
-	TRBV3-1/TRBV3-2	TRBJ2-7	ASSQGDSSPYEQY
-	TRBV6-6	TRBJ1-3	ASSTGLYSGNTIY
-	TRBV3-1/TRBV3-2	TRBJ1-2	ASSPAGWNGYT
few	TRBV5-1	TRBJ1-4	ASSLDSNEKLF
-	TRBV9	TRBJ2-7	ASSVGLPAYEQY
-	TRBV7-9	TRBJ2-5	ASSLVAGGLVPKETQY
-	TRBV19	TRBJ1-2	ASSPDRPLPSPRGLYGYT
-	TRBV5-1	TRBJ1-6	ASSLIRTENSPLH
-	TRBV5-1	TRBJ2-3	ASSLGGGRTDTQY
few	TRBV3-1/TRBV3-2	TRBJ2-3	ASSQVGSGTDTQY
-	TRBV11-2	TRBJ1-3	ASSQETALTGNTIY
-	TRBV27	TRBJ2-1	ASSTIGTSGRVVFDNEQF
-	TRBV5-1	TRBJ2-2	ASSLSWDRGSGELF
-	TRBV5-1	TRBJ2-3	ASSLALRDTQY
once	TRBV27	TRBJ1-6	ASRTGMVYDSPLH
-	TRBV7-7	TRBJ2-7	ASSLDRTNEQY
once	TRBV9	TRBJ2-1	ASSRQFNEQF
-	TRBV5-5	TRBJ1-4	ASSDGWGAGDEKLF
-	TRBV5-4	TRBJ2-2	ASSPGGTGLGTGELF
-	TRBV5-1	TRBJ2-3	ASSYRLAGAEDTQY
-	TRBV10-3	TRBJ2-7	AITPQGFHEQY
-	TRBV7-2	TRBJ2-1	ASSRADTSYNEQF
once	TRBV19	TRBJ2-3	ASRPGTSVTDTQY
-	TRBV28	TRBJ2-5	ASSGSSGSLETQY
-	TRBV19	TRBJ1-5	ASSSSGTGGSYSNQPQH
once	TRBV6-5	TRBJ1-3	ASSLQGAGNTIY
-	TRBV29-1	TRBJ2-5	SVEVSLAVETQY
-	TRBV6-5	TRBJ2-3	ASSYSGSTDTQY
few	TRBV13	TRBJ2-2	ASSTPGLNTGELF
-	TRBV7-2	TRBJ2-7	ASSPTSGSSVGSYEQY
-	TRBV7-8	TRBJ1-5	ASSSSLGVDQPQH
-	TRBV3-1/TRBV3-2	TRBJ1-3	ASSQEVDSQTTLSGNTIY
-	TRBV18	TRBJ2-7	ASSPQGAMVTYEQY
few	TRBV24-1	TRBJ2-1	ATSDSGVPADQEQF
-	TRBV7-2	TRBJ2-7	ASSLGRQAYEQY
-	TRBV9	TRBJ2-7	ASSVDTSGDYEQY
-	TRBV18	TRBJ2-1	ASSSRQGQFNEQF
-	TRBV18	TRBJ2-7	ASSAGTSGFLSYEQY
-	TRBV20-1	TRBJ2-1	SVLFGNEQF
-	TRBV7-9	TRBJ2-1	ASRSGLAGGDEQF
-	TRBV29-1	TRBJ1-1	SAVDWDTEAF
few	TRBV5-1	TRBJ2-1	ASGEDRGEYNEQF
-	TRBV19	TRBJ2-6	ASSPTGGFGANVLT
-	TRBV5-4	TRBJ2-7	ASSPPGSTYEQY
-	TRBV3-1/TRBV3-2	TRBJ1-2	ASSTWDRGHYGYT
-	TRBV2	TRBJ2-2	ASRRGTSGTDTGELF